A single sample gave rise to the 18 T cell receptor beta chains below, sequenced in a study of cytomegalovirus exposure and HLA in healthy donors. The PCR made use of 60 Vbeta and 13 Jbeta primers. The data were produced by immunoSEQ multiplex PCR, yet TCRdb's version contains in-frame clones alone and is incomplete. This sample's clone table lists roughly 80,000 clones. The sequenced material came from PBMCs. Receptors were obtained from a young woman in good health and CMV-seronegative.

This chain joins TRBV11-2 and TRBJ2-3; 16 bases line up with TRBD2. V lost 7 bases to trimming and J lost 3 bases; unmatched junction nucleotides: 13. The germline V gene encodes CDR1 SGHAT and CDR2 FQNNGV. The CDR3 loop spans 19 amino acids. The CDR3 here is CASTRTGTSGRAITDTQYF. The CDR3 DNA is TGTGCCAGCACCCGAACCGGGACTAGCGGGAGGGCCATAACAGATACGCAGTATTTT.

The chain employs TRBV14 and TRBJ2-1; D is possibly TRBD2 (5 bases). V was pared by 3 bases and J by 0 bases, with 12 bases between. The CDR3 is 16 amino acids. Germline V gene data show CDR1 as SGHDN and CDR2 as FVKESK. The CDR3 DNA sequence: TGTGCCAGCAGCCACGGAGGCCGATTCTCCTACAATGAGCAGTTCTTC. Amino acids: CASSHGGRFSYNEQFF.

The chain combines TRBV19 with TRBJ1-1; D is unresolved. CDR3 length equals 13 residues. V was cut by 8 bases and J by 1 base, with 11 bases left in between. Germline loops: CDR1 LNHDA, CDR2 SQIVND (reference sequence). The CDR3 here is CASSQTGNTEAFF. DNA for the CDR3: TGTGCCAGTTCCCAAACCGGGAACACTGAAGCTTTCTTT.

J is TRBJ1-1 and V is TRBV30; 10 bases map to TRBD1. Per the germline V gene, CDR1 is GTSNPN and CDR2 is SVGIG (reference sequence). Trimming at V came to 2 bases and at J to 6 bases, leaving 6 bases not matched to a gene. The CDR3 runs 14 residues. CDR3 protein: CAWSRGTGVPEAFF. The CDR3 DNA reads TGTGCCTGGAGTAGGGGGACAGGGGTCCCTGAAGCTTTCTTT.

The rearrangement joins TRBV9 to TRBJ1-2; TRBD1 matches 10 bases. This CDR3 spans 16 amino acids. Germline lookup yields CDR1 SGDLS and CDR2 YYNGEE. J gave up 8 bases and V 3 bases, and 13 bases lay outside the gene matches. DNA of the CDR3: TGTGCCAGCAGCGGAAGCCTCGACAGGGGGCTAGGGGGCTACACCTTC. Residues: CASSGSLDRGLGGYTF.

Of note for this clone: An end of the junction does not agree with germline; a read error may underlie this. This CDR3 is CASSVLAGSSDNEQFF. The CDR3 bases are TGTGCCAGCAGCGTTCTAGCGGGGAGCTCCGACAATGAGCAGTTCTTC. The rearrangement joins TRBV9 to TRBJ2-1; 9 nucleotides align to TRBD2. Germline CDR1 is SGDLS and CDR2 is YYNGEE. CDR3 length: 16 amino acids.

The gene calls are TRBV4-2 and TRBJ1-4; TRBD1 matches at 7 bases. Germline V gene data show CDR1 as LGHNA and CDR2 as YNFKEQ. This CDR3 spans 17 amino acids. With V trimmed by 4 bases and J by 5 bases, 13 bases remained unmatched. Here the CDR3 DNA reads TGTGCCAGCAGCCCTTGGCGAGGCCCAGGGGGAAATGAAAAACTGTTTTTT. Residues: CASSPWRGPGGNEKLFF.

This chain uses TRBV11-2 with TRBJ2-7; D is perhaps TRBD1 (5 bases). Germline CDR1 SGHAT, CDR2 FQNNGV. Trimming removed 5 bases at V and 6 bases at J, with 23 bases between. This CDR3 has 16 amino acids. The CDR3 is CASSLNRDSSSGEQYF. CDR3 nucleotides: TGTGCCAGCAGCCTTAACCGAGACAGTTCTTCAGGCGAGCAGTACTTC.

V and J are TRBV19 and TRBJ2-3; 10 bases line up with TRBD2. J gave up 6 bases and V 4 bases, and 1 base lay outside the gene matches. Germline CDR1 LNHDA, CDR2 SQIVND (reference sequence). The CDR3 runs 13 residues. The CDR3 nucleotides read TGTGCCAGTAGTAGGGGACTAGCGGATACGCAGTATTTT. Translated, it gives CASSRGLADTQYF.

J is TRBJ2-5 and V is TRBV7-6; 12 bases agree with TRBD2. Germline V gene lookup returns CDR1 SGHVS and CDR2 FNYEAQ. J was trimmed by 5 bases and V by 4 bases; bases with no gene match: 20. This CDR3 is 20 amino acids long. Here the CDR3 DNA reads TGTGCCAGCAGCTCAAATTCCCAGACTAGCGGGGGATTCCTCCGCGAGACCCAGTACTTC. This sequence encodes CASSSNSQTSGGFLRETQYF.

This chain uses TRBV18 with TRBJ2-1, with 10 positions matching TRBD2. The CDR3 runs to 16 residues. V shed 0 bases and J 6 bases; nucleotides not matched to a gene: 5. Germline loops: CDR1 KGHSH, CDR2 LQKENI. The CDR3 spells CASSPPRLAGGNEQFF. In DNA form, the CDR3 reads TGTGCCAGCTCACCACCTAGACTAGCGGGTGGCAATGAGCAGTTCTTC.

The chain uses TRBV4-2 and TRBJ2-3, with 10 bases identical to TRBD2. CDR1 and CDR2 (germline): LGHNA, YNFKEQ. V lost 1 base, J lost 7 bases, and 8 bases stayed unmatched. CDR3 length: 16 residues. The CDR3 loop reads CASSQAAASGRNTQYF. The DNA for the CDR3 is TGTGCCAGCAGCCAAGCTGCGGCTAGCGGGAGAAATACGCAGTATTTT.

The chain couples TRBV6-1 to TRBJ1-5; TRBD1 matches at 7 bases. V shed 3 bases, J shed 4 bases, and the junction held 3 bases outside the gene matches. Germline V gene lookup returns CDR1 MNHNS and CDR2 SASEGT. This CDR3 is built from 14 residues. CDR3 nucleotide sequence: TGTGCCAGCAGTGACCGACAGGGTAATCAGCCCCAGCATTTT. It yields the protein CASSDRQGNQPQHF.

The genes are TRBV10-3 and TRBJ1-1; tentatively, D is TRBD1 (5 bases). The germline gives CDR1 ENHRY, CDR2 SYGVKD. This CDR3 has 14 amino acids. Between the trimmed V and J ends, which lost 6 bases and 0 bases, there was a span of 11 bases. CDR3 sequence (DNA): TGTGCCATCAGAGACAGCCTTCTGAACACTGAAGCTTTCTTT. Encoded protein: CAIRDSLLNTEAFF.

This chain's CDR3 is CASSTWNRGNQPQHF. DNA of the CDR3: TGTGCCAGTAGCACGTGGAACCGGGGCAATCAGCCCCAGCATTTT. This chain joins TRBV19 and TRBJ1-5; D ambiguous. Germline-derived CDR1 and CDR2 are LNHDA and SQIVND (reference sequence). This CDR3 contains 15 residues. V was trimmed by 6 bases and J by 2 bases, leaving 14 bases between them.

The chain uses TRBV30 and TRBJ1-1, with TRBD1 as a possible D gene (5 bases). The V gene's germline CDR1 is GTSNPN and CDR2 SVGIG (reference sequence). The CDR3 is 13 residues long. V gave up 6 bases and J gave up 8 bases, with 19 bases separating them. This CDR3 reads CACSRGVGGEAFF. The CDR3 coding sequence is TGTGCCTGCTCAAGAGGGGTGGGGGGGGAAGCTTTCTTT.

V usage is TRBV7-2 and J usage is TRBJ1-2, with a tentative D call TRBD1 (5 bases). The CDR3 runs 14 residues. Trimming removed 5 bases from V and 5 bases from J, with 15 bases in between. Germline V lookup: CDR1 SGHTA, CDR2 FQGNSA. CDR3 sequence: CASSPGGGAYGYTF. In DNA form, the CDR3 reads TGTGCCAGCAGCCCCGGGGGAGGGGCGTATGGCTACACCTTC.

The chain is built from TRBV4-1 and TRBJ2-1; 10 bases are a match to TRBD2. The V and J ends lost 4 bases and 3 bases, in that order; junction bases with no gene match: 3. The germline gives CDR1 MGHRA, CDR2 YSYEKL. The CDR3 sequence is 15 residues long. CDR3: CASSLGLADYNEQFF. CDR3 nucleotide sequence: TGCGCCAGCAGCCTTGGACTAGCGGACTACAATGAGCAGTTCTTC.